The rows below give T cell receptor beta chains drawn from one sample of a study of PD-L1 blockade in urothelial cancer. Assay used: immunoSEQ multiplex PCR; TCRdb lists only in-frame clones, some missing. The repertoire holds tens of thousands of clones, with approximately 85% as singletons. Sequencing was performed on PBMCs, taken around atezolizumab (anti-PD-L1) treatment. The receptors come from a man aged 45 to 65 with urothelial cancer. The CDR3 runs from the conserved cysteine through the conserved F or W. The order of the fields is V gene, J gene, D gene, clone size, CDR3 protein, CDR3 DNA. D genes are given only for firm matches. Some rows mark clone size as missing; the rest say once, few, many or name a class of expanded clone.

TRBV6-4	TRBJ2-3	.	.	CASSERGGSTDTQYF	TGTGCCAGCAGTGAGAGGGGGGGAAGTACAGATACGCAGTATTTT
TRBV6-6	TRBJ1-1	.	.	CASRLQNTEAFF	TGTGCCAGCAGACTACAGAACACTGAAGCTTTCTTT
TRBV6-1	TRBJ2-7	.	few	CASRVEGGGFYEQYF	TGTGCCAGCAGGGTGGAAGGCGGGGGCTTCTACGAGCAGTACTTC
TRBV7-8	TRBJ1-4	TRBD1	.	CASSTLTGGNEKLFF	TGTGCCAGCAGCACTCTGACAGGGGGAAATGAAAAACTGTTTTTT
TRBV5-4	TRBJ2-1	.	.	CASSLGDSYNEQFF	TGTGCCAGCAGCTTGGGCGACAGTTACAATGAGCAGTTCTTC
TRBV6-4	TRBJ2-3	TRBD2	once	CASSVGTSGGTDTQYF	TGTGCCAGCAGTGTGGGGACTAGCGGGGGCACAGATACGCAGTATTTT
TRBV6-6	TRBJ1-1	TRBD1	.	CASSNRGPNTEAFF	TGTGCCAGCAGTAACAGGGGGCCCAACACTGAAGCTTTCTTT
TRBV27	TRBJ2-2	TRBD1	.	CASRPGTVNTGELFF	TGTGCCAGCAGGCCCGGGACAGTGAACACCGGGGAGCTGTTTTTT
TRBV19	TRBJ1-2	.	.	CASSMDQDRYYGYTF	TGTGCCAGTAGTATGGACCAGGACAGATACTATGGCTACACCTTC
TRBV9	TRBJ2-1	TRBD2	.	CASSGPGTSGFNEQFF	TGTGCCAGCAGCGGTCCCGGGACTAGCGGATTCAATGAGCAGTTCTTC
TRBV7-2	TRBJ2-7	.	.	CASSPYGIPYEQYF	TGTGCCAGCAGCCCGTACGGGATTCCCTACGAGCAGTACTTC
TRBV5-1	TRBJ2-5	.	.	CASSFSGPQKTQYF	TGCGCCAGCAGCTTCTCGGGTCCTCAAAAGACCCAGTACTTC
TRBV7-9	TRBJ2-7	TRBD2	few	CASSLTLSLADTYEQYF	TGTGCCAGCAGCTTAACCCTATCCCTAGCGGATACATACGAGCAGTACTTC
TRBV27	TRBJ1-1	.	.	CASSLARNTEAFF	TGTGCCAGCAGTTTGGCAAGGAACACTGAAGCTTTCTTT
TRBV27	TRBJ1-6	.	.	CASSRRTDYNSPLHF	TGTGCCAGCAGTCGGCGGACAGATTATAATTCACCCCTCCACTTT
TRBV28	TRBJ2-7	.	.	CASSLRRGQGHEQYF	TGTGCCAGCAGTTTAAGGCGGGGGCAGGGACACGAGCAGTACTTC
TRBV25-1	TRBJ2-1	TRBD1	.	CASSTTGGEMEFF	TGTGCCAGCAGTACGACAGGGGGCGAAATGGAGTTCTTC
TRBV13	TRBJ2-4	TRBD2	few	CASSTTSGAKNIQYF	TGTGCCAGCAGCACGACTAGCGGGGCCAAAAACATTCAGTACTTC
TRBV10-3	TRBJ2-1	.	few	CAISAQGRPNEQFF	TGTGCCATCAGTGCGCAGGGGCGGCCCAATGAGCAGTTCTTC
TRBV6-5	TRBJ2-5	.	.	CASSYSGLAREETQYF	TGTGCCAGCAGTTACTCGGGTCTAGCGCGGGAAGAGACCCAGTACTTC
TRBV10-3	TRBJ2-3	.	.	CATKVTEGTDTQYF	TGTGCCACCAAAGTCACTGAGGGCACAGATACGCAGTATTTT
TRBV15	TRBJ2-3	TRBD1	.	CATSLNRGLITDTQYF	TGTGCCACCAGCCTAAACAGGGGGCTGATCACAGATACGCAGTATTTT
TRBV4-3	TRBJ2-1	TRBD2	.	CASSQEGLAGLGNEQFF	TGCGCCAGCAGCCAAGAGGGACTAGCGGGGTTGGGTAATGAGCAGTTCTTC
TRBV5-5	TRBJ2-1	.	few	CASSLDTDHNEQFF	TGTGCCAGCAGCCTGGACACCGATCACAATGAGCAGTTCTTC
TRBV15	TRBJ2-5	TRBD2	once	CATSRDLADLPRVNRETQYF	TGTGCCACCAGCAGAGATCTAGCGGATCTACCCAGGGTAAATAGGGAGACCCAGTACTTC
TRBV11-3	TRBJ2-1	TRBD1	.	CASSFSTGGTANEQFF	TGTGCCAGCAGCTTTTCAACAGGGGGCACGGCAAATGAGCAGTTCTTC
TRBV28	TRBJ2-1	.	.	CASGSSRAQSGNEQFF	TGTGCCAGCGGCAGCTCTAGAGCTCAGAGCGGCAATGAGCAGTTCTTC
TRBV2	TRBJ2-7	TRBD2	.	CASQGLGANEQYF	TGTGCCAGCCAGGGACTAGGCGCCAACGAGCAGTACTTC
TRBV9	TRBJ2-1	.	.	CASSAVDRILNEQFF	TGTGCCAGCAGCGCCGTTGACAGGATACTCAATGAGCAGTTCTTC
TRBV28	TRBJ2-7	TRBD2	.	CASSLWLAGSYEQYF	TGTGCCAGCAGTTTATGGCTAGCGGGATCCTACGAGCAGTACTTC